Listed below are T cell receptor beta chains from one sample, sequenced in a study of blood T cells in healthy people across ages. MiXCR, run by TCRdb on the 5' RACE reads, gives a single entry per CDR3 protein. The top ten hold about a fifth of the sample, which has hundreds of thousands of distinct CDR3 sequences, around 42% seen once. What was sequenced was blood. These receptors came from a man in his fifties or sixties in good health. Both conserved end residues are part of each CDR3. D genes are given only for firm matches. Size tells how often a clone was seen (once, few, many) or the class of an expanded clone, and some rows leave it out.

size: .; D: .; length: 15; J: TRBJ2-3; V: TRBV7-9; DNA: TGTGCCAGCAGCTCCCGGGACCCTAGCACAGATACGCAGTATTTT; CDR3: CASSSRDPSTDTQYF
size: .; D: .; length: 18; J: TRBJ1-5; V: TRBV20-1; DNA: TGCAGTGCTAGAGGGGCGGGGGAGGGGTCCGGGTTGTGGCAGCCCCAGCATTTT; CDR3: CSARGAGEGSGLWQPQHF
size: .; D: TRBD1; length: 15; J: TRBJ2-7; V: TRBV5-1; DNA: TGCGCCAGCAGCCCGGTGGGGACAGCCTCCTACGAGCAGTACTTC; CDR3: CASSPVGTASYEQYF
size: few; D: TRBD1; length: 15; J: TRBJ2-7; V: TRBV20-1; DNA: TGCAGTGCTCCATCCCCGGGACAGCTCTCCTACGAGCAGTACTTC; CDR3: CSAPSPGQLSYEQYF
size: .; D: .; length: 15; J: TRBJ1-6; V: TRBV7-2; DNA: TGTGCCAGCAGCTTAGACGGCGTCGGCAATTCACCCCTCCACTTT; CDR3: CASSLDGVGNSPLHF
size: few; D: TRBD1; length: 15; J: TRBJ2-1; V: TRBV6-6; DNA: TGTGCCAGCAGAGACACAGGGGGCGCCTACAATGAGCAGTTCTTC; CDR3: CASRDTGGAYNEQFF
size: .; D: .; length: 13; J: TRBJ1-2; V: TRBV6-6; DNA: TGTGCCAGCAGTTACTCGGGGGAAGCTGGCTACACCTTC; CDR3: CASSYSGEAGYTF
size: .; D: TRBD2; length: 14; J: TRBJ2-7; V: TRBV6-6; DNA: TGTGCCAGCAGCCCCGCGGGAGAATACTACGAGCAGTACTTC; CDR3: CASSPAGEYYEQYF
size: .; D: .; length: 17; J: TRBJ2-4; V: TRBV6-4; DNA: TGTGCCAGCAGTGGCACCGACCATTCGACAGTCCGTAGGGAGCAGTACTTC; CDR3: CASSGTDHSTVRREQYF
size: many; D: TRBD2; length: 16; J: TRBJ2-3; V: TRBV20-1; DNA: TGCAGTGCTAGGGCAGGGACTAGCCAACCCACAGATACGCAGTATTTT; CDR3: CSARAGTSQPTDTQYF
size: few; D: TRBD1; length: 14; J: TRBJ2-5; V: TRBV27; DNA: TGTGCCAGCAGGCGACAGGGGACACTAGAGACCCAGTACTTC; CDR3: CASRRQGTLETQYF
size: few; D: .; length: 16; J: TRBJ2-7; V: TRBV6-5; DNA: TGTGCCAGCAGTTACCGAACCGGGCCAATTGGTTACGAGCAGTACTTC; CDR3: CASSYRTGPIGYEQYF
size: few; D: .; length: 17; J: TRBJ2-6; V: TRBV20-1; DNA: TGCAGTGCTAGAGACCAAGGACGGAGCTCTGGGGCCAACGTCCTGACTTTC; CDR3: CSARDQGRSSGANVLTF
size: .; D: .; length: 16; J: TRBJ1-5; V: TRBV7-9; DNA: TGTGCCAGCAGCTTAGATGGGGCAGGCGCCAATCAGCCCCAGCATTTT; CDR3: CASSLDGAGANQPQHF
size: .; D: .; length: 13; J: TRBJ1-2; V: TRBV25-1; DNA: TGTGCCAGCAGTCACCAGGGTAACTATGGCTACACCTTC; CDR3: CASSHQGNYGYTF
size: .; D: .; length: 13; J: TRBJ2-1; V: TRBV6-2/TRBV6-3; DNA: TGTGCCAGCACAGACCCCCCCGTGAATGAGCAGTTCTTC; CDR3: CASTDPPVNEQFF
size: few; D: .; length: 20; J: TRBJ2-5; V: TRBV6-5; DNA: TGTGCCAGCAGTTACTCGACCCATGACCCGCTTTGGGCGGGACAAGAGACCCAGTACTTC; CDR3: CASSYSTHDPLWAGQETQYF
size: few; D: TRBD1; length: 16; J: TRBJ2-3; V: TRBV5-1; DNA: TGCGCCAGCAGCTTTACAGGGGGCACCAAACCAGATACGCAGTATTTT; CDR3: CASSFTGGTKPDTQYF
size: .; D: .; length: 14; J: TRBJ2-7; V: TRBV20-1; DNA: TGCAGTGCTAGAGTGCAGGGGCCCTCCTACGAGCAGTACTTC; CDR3: CSARVQGPSYEQYF
size: .; D: .; length: 15; J: TRBJ2-5; V: TRBV28; DNA: TGTGCCAGCCGACCCCGGGGTTTTTATGGAGAGACCCAGTACTTC; CDR3: CASRPRGFYGETQYF
size: few; D: .; length: 14; J: TRBJ2-5; V: TRBV11-2; DNA: TGTGCCAGCAACCCTGTAGTACAGGGAGGGACCCAGTACTTC; CDR3: CASNPVVQGGTQYF
size: many; D: TRBD1; length: 14; J: TRBJ2-7; V: TRBV4-3; DNA: TGTGCCAGCAGCCCCGGGACAGGGACCTACGAGCAGTACTTC; CDR3: CASSPGTGTYEQYF
size: many; D: TRBD2; length: 15; J: TRBJ2-1; V: TRBV28; DNA: TGTGCCAGCAGACAACCGACTAGCGGGGGAGCTGAGCAGTTCTTC; CDR3: CASRQPTSGGAEQFF
size: .; D: .; length: 12; J: TRBJ1-5; V: TRBV27; DNA: TGTGCCAGCAGTTATATCGGTCAGCCCCAGCATTTT; CDR3: CASSYIGQPQHF
size: .; D: .; length: 14; J: TRBJ1-4; V: TRBV5-4; DNA: TGTGCCAGCAGCTTGGACAGATATAATGAAAAACTGTTTTTT; CDR3: CASSLDRYNEKLFF
size: .; D: TRBD1; length: 13; J: TRBJ2-5; V: TRBV7-8; DNA: TGTGCCAGCTGCACAGGGGGCCAAGAGACCCAGTACTTC; CDR3: CASCTGGQETQYF
size: many; D: .; length: 14; J: TRBJ2-5; V: TRBV20-1; DNA: TGCAGTGCTCCGCTCAGGGGCGGCCAAGAGACCCAGTACTTC; CDR3: CSAPLRGGQETQYF
size: .; D: TRBD1; length: 16; J: TRBJ1-6; V: TRBV27; DNA: TGTGCCAGCAGCATATCAGCAGGGGGCGGTAATTCACCCCTCCACTTT; CDR3: CASSISAGGGNSPLHF
size: .; D: .; length: 15; J: TRBJ2-1; V: TRBV15; DNA: TGTGCCACCAGCTCCCGCAGGGGTTCCTACAATGAGCAGTTCTTC; CDR3: CATSSRRGSYNEQFF
size: .; D: TRBD2; length: 15; J: TRBJ2-1; V: TRBV20-1; DNA: TGCAGTGCTAGCGGGGGGACCCCCTCCTACAATGAGCAGTTCTTC; CDR3: CSASGGTPSYNEQFF
size: .; D: .; length: 14; J: TRBJ2-3; V: TRBV20-1; DNA: TGCAGTGCTAGAGCTGGGGGGGGGGGCAATACGCAGTATTTT; CDR3: CSARAGGGGNTQYF
size: .; D: .; length: 13; J: TRBJ2-7; V: TRBV20-1; DNA: TGCAGTGCTAGAGTGGGCCCGGTGGAGGCCCAGTACTTC; CDR3: CSARVGPVEAQYF
size: once; D: .; length: 14; J: TRBJ2-7; V: TRBV11-2; DNA: TGTGCCAGCAGCTTATCCCAAGGGGACTACGAGCAGTACTTC; CDR3: CASSLSQGDYEQYF
size: .; D: TRBD2; length: 16; J: TRBJ2-1; V: TRBV9; DNA: TGTGCCAGCAGCGCAGGGACTAGCGGGGTTGCGAATGAGCAGTTCTTC; CDR3: CASSAGTSGVANEQFF
size: .; D: TRBD2; length: 15; J: TRBJ2-1; V: TRBV28; DNA: TGTGCCAGCAGCCAACTAGCGGGGGCCGAGGATGAGCAGTTCTTC; CDR3: CASSQLAGAEDEQFF
size: .; D: .; length: 13; J: TRBJ1-1; V: TRBV5-1; DNA: TGCGCCAGCAAGCCGGGAGTGAACACTGAAGCTTTCTTT; CDR3: CASKPGVNTEAFF
size: few; D: .; length: 14; J: TRBJ2-7; V: TRBV12-5; DNA: TGTGCTAGTGGTTTCCAGAGATATGCCTACGAGCAGTACTTC; CDR3: CASGFQRYAYEQYF
size: few; D: TRBD1; length: 14; J: TRBJ2-1; V: TRBV6-5; DNA: TGTGCCAGCAGAGACAGGGGGATATACAATGAGCAGTTCTTC; CDR3: CASRDRGIYNEQFF
size: .; D: .; length: 13; J: TRBJ1-2; V: TRBV19; DNA: TGTGCCTCCCAAAGGAACCTTAACTATGGCTACACCTTC; CDR3: CASQRNLNYGYTF
size: few; D: TRBD1; length: 15; J: TRBJ1-2; V: TRBV5-6; DNA: TGTGCCAGCAGCCACCGGACAGGGGGGTACTATGGCTACACCTTC; CDR3: CASSHRTGGYYGYTF
size: .; D: TRBD1; length: 13; J: TRBJ1-5; V: TRBV10-2; DNA: TGCGCCAGCAGTTCCGGACAGGCTCAGCCCCAGCATTTT; CDR3: CASSSGQAQPQHF
size: .; D: .; length: 15; J: TRBJ2-7; V: TRBV5-8; DNA: TGTGCCAGCAGCTTGCATATAACTACACCCCGCGAGCAGTACTTC; CDR3: CASSLHITTPREQYF
size: few; D: TRBD1; length: 16; J: TRBJ2-7; V: TRBV4-3; DNA: TGCGCCAGCAGCCAAACGTGGACAGGGCTCAAGCACGAGCAGTACTTC; CDR3: CASSQTWTGLKHEQYF
size: .; D: .; length: 11; J: TRBJ2-7; V: TRBV25-1; DNA: TGTGCCAGCATCGGGCAAGACGAGCAGTACTTC; CDR3: CASIGQDEQYF